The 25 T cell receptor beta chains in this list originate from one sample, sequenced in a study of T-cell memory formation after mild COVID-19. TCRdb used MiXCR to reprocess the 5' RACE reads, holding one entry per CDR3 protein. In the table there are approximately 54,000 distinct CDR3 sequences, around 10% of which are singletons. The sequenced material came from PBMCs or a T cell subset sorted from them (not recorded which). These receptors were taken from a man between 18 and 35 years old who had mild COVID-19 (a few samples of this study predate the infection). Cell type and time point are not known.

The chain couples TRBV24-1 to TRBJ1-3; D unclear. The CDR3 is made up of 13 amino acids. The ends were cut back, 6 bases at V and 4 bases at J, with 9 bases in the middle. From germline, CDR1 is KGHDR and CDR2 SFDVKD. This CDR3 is CATSNSGGNTIYF. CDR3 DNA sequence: TGTGCCACCAGTAACTCCGGGGGAAACACCATATATTTT.

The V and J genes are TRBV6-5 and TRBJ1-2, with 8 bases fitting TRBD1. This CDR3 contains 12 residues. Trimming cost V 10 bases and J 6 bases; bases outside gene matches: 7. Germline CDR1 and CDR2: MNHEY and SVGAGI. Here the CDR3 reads CAISDRDHGYTF. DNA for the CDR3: TGTGCCATTTCGGACAGGGACCATGGCTACACCTTC.

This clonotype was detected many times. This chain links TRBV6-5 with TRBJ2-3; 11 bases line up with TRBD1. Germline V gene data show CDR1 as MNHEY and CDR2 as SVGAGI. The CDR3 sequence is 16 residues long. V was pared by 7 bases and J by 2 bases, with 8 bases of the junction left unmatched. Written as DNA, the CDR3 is TGTGCCAGCACCCCGACGGACAGGGGGCCCACAGATACGCAGTATTTT. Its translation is CASTPTDRGPTDTQYF.

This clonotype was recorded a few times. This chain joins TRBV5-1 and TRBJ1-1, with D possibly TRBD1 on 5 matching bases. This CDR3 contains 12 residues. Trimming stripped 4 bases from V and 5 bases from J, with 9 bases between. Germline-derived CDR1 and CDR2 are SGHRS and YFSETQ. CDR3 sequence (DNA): TGCGCCAGCAGCCCCCAGGGAACTGAAGCTTTCTTT. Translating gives CASSPQGTEAFF.

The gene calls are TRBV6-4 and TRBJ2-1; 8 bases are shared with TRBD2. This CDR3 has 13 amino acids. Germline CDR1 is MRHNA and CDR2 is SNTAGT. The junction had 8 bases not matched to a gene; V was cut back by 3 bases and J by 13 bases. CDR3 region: CASSEGTGGPQFF. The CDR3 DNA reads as TGTGCCAGCAGTGAGGGGACGGGGGGGCCCCAGTTCTTC.

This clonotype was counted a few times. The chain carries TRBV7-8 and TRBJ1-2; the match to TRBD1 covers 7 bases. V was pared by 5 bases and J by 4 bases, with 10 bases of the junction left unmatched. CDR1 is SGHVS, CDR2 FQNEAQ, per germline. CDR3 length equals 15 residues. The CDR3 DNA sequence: TGTGCCAGCAGCGTCGGGCAGGGGGTTACCTATGGCTACACCTTC. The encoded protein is CASSVGQGVTYGYTF.

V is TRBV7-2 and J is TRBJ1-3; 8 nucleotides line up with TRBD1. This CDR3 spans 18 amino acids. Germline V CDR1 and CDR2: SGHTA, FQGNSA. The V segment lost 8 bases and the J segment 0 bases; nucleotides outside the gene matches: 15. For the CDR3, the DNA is TGTGCCAGCGTTGTGAGCTGGGACAGGACTTCCTCTGGAAACACCATATATTTT. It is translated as CASVVSWDRTSSGNTIYF.

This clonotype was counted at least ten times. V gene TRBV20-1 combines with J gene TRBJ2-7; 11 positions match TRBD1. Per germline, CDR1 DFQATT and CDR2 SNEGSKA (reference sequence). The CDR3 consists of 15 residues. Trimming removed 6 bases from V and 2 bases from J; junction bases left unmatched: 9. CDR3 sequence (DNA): TGCAGTGCAACCGACCCGGGACAGGGGGCCTACGAGCAGTACTTC. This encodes CSATDPGQGAYEQYF.

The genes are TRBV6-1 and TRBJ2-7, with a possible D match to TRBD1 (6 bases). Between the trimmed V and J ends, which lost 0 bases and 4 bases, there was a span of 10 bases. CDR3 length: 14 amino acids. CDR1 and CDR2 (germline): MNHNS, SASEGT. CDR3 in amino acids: CASSEAWTAYEQYF. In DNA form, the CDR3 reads TGTGCCAGCAGTGAAGCGTGGACAGCTTACGAGCAGTACTTC.

CDR3 region: CASSSGLIDEQFF. The CDR3 coding sequence is TGTGCCAGCAGCTCGGGACTAATAGATGAGCAGTTCTTC. This chain uses TRBV7-9 with TRBJ2-1, with 7 nucleotides matching TRBD2. Germline V gene sequence: CDR1 SEHNR, CDR2 FQNEAQ (reference sequence). V gave up 4 bases and J gave up 8 bases; unmatched junction bases: 5. The length of the CDR3 is 13 residues.

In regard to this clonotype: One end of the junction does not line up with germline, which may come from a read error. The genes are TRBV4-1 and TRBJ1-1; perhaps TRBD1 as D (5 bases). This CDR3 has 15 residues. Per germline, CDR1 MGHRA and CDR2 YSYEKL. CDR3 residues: CASNQGAGWNTEAFF. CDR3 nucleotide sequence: TGCGCCAGCAACCAAGGGGCGGGATGGAACACTGAAGCTTTCTTT.

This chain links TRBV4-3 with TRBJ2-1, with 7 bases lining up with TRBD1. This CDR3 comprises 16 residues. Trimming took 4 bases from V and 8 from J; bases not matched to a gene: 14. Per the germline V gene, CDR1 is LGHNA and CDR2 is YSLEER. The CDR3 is CASSRATGEPTDEQFF. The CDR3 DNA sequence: TGCGCCAGCAGCCGGGCCACAGGGGAACCCACGGATGAGCAGTTCTTC.

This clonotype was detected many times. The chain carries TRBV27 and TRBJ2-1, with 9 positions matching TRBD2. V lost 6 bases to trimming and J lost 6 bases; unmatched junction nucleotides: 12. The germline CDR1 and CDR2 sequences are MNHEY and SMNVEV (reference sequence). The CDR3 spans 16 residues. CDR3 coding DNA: TGTGCCAGCAGCCCCGCGGGGGGGCTTTCGTTCAATGAGCAGTTCTTC. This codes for CASSPAGGLSFNEQFF.

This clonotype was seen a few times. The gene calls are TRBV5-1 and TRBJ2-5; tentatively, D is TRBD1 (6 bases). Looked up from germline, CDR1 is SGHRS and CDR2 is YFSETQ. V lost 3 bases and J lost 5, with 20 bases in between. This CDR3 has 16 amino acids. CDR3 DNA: TGCGCCAGCAGCTACCGGACAGTCCAGATGGGCGAGACCCAGTACTTC. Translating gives CASSYRTVQMGETQYF. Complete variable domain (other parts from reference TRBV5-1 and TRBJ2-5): KAGVTQTPRYLIKTRGQQVTLSCSPISGHRSVSWYQQTPGQGLQFLFEYFSETQRNKGNFPGRFSGRQFSNSRSEMNVSTLELGDSALYLCASSYRTVQMGETQYFGPGTRLLVL.

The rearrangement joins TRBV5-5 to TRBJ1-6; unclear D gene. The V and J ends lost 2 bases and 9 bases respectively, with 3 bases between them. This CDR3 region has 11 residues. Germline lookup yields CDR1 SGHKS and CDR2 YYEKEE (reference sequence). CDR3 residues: CASSLFSPLHF. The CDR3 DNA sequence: TGTGCCAGCAGCTTATTTTCACCCCTCCACTTT.

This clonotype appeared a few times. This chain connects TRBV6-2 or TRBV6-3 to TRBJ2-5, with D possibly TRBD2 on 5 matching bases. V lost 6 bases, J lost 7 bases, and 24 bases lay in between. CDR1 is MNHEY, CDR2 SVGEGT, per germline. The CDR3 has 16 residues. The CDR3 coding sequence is TGTGCCAGCAGACGAGGAGGACGAGCCCGTAGTGGGACCCAGTACTTC. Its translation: CASRRGGRARSGTQYF.

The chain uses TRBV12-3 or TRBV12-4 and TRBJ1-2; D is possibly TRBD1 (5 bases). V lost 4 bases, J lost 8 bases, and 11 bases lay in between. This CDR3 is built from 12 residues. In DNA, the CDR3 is TGTGCCAGCAGTTCCCAAGGGGAAGGCTACACCTTC. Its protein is CASSSQGEGYTF.

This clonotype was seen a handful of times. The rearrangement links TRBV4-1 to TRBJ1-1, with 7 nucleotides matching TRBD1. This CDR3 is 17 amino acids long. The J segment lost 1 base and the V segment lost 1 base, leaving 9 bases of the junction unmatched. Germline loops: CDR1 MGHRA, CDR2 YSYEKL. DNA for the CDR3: TGCGCCAGCAGCCAAGGACCGCTCCGACAGGGGAACACTGAAGCTTTCTTT. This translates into CASSQGPLRQGNTEAFF.

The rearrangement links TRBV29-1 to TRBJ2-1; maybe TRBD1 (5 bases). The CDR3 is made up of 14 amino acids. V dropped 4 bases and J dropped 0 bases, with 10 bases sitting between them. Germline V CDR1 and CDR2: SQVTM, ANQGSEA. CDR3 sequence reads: CSVVSTDSYNEQFF. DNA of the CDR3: TGCAGCGTTGTATCGACAGACTCCTACAATGAGCAGTTCTTC.

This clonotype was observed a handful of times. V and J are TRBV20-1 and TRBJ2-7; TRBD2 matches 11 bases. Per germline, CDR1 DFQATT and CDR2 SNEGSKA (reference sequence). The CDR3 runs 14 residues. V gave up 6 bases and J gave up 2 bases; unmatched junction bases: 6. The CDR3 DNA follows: TGCAGTGCATCCGGGACTAGCGGCCCCTACGAGCAGTACGTC. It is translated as CSASGTSGPYEQYV.

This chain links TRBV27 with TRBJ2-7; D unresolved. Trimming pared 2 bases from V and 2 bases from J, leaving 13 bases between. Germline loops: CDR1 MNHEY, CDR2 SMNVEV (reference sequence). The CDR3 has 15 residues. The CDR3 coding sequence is TGTGCCAGCAGTTTAAATGGGCTCCAAGCCTACGAGCAGTACTTC. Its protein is CASSLNGLQAYEQYF.

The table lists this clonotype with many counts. CDR3 DNA sequence: TGTGCCAGCAGCCCGGACCCTTATGGCTACACCTTC. Translated, it gives CASSPDPYGYTF. J is TRBJ1-2 and V is TRBV7-9; no reliable D call. CDR3 length equals 12 residues. In germline, CDR1 is SEHNR, CDR2 FQNEAQ (reference sequence). The V gene lost 5 bases and the J gene lost 5 bases, with 9 bases spanning the gap.

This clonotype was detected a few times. CDR3 DNA sequence: TGTGCCAGCAGCTTAGATTCGGCTGAAGCTTTCTTT. Translation: CASSLDSAEAFF. The gene calls are TRBV7-8 and TRBJ1-1; D uncertain. The V end was cut by 1 base, the J end by 6 bases, with 6 bases between. This CDR3 is 12 amino acids long. CDR1 is SGHVS and CDR2 is FQNEAQ in the germline V gene.

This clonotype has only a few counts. CDR3 amino acids: CASSRTTGKYEKLFF. CDR3 sequence (DNA): TGTGCCAGCAGCCGAACGACAGGGAAATACGAAAAACTGTTTTTT. The chain carries TRBV6-5 and TRBJ1-4; 7 positions agree with TRBD1. This CDR3 comprises 15 residues. Per the germline V gene, CDR1 is MNHEY and CDR2 is SVGAGI. V trimming: 6 bases; J trimming: 8 bases; junction bases outside the gene matches: 12.

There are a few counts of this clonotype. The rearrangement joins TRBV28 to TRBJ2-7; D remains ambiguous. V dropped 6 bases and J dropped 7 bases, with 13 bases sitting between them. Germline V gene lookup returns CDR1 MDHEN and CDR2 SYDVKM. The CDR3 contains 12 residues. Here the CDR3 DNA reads TGTGCCAGCAGGGCCCCTTGGTTTGAGCAGTACGTC. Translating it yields CASRAPWFEQYV.